The table lists the clone carrying this T cell receptor (beta chain) with many counts. Its matching antigen is unknown. Germline values: CDR1 SNHLY, CDR2 FYNNEI. The V gene lost 5 bases and the J gene lost 5 bases, with 12 bases spanning the gap. This CDR3 contains 13 residues. Tagging with unique molecular identifiers was applied to individual cDNA molecules. TCRdb used MiXCR to reprocess the 5' RACE reads, holding one entry per CDR3 protein. The sample records just under 45,000 distinct CDR3 sequences, roughly 10% being singletons. This specimen belongs to a study of early T cells in non-severe SARS-CoV-2 infection. Overall study context: Whole-blood bulk RNA, unsorted, was sequenced, and chains were unpaired.

Points from the study as a whole: VDJdb-based annotation leaned toward anti-spike CD8 responses and missed private and CD4 specificities.

What was sequenced was whole blood. The sequence was collected from an adult who was a healthcare worker with PCR-confirmed SARS-CoV-2 infection or an uninfected control (not recorded which). The chain couples TRBV2 to TRBJ1-2, with D hard to call. The CDR3 spells CASSLVMGYGYTF. CDR3 nucleotides: TGTGCCAGCAGTTTGGTTATGGGGTATGGCTACACCTTC.